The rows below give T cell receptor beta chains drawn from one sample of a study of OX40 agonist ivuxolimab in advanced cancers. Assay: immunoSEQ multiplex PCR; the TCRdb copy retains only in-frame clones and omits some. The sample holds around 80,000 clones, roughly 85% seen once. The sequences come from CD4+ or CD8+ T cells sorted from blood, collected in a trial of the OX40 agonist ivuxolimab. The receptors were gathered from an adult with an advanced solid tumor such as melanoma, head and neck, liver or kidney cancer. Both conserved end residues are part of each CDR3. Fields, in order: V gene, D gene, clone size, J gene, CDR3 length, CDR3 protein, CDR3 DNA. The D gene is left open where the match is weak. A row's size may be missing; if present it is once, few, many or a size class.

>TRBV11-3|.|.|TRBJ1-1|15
CASSLGGDMNTEAFF
TGTGCCAGCAGCTTAGGGGGTGACATGAACACTGAAGCTTTCTTT
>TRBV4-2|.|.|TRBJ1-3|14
CASSPGWSGNTIYF
TGTGCCAGCAGCCCCGGATGGTCTGGAAACACCATATATTTT
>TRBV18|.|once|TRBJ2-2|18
CASSPPIAKGPVGGELFF
TGTGCCAGCTCACCACCTATCGCGAAGGGCCCTGTGGGCGGGGAGCTGTTTTTT
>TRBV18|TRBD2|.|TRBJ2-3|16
CASSPSARGTTDTQYF
TGTGCCAGCTCACCAAGCGCGCGGGGGACCACAGATACGCAGTATTTT
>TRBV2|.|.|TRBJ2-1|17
CASSESYFSGVSNEQFF
TGTGCCAGCAGTGAATCTTACTTTAGCGGCGTAAGCAATGAGCAGTTCTTC
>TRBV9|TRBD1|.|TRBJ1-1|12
CASGTGGTEAFF
TGTGCCAGCGGGACAGGGGGAACTGAAGCTTTCTTT
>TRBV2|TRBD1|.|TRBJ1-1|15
CASSGQGLLGTEAFF
TGTGCCAGCAGTGGACAGGGACTGCTGGGCACTGAAGCTTTCTTT
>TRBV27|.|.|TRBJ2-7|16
CASSSSVALSSYEQYF
TGTGCCAGCAGTTCGTCGGTGGCCCTGAGCTCCTACGAGCAGTACTTC
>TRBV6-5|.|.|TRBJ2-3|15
CASRDGYGRTDTQYF
TGTGCCAGCAGGGACGGGTACGGACGCACAGATACGCAGTATTTT
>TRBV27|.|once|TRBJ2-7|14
CASSWDPEDYEQYF
TGTGCCAGCAGCTGGGACCCCGAGGACTACGAGCAGTACTTC
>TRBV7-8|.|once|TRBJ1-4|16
CASSSPGPRNNEKLFF
TGTGCCAGCAGTTCTCCAGGGCCCCGGAACAATGAAAAACTGTTTTTT
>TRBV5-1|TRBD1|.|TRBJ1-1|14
CASRNDRGNTEAFF
TGCGCCAGCAGAAACGACAGGGGTAATACTGAAGCTTTCTTT
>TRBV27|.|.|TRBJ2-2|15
CASSIGTPNTGELFF
TGTGCCAGCAGTATCGGGACACCCAACACCGGGGAGCTGTTTTTT
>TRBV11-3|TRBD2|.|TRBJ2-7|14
CASSLLAGRCEQYF
TGTGCCAGCAGCCTACTAGCGGGAAGGTGCGAGCAGTACTTC
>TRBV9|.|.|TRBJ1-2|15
CASSVDQGGDYGYTF
TGTGCCAGCAGCGTAGATCAGGGCGGTGACTATGGCTACACCTTC
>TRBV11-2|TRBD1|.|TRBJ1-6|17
CASSLDRKGTYNSPLHF
TGTGCCAGCAGCTTGGACAGGAAGGGCACCTATAATTCACCCCTCCACTTT
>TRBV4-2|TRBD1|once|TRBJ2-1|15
CASSRGTGVPNEQFF
TGTGCCAGCAGCCGGGGGACAGGGGTCCCCAATGAGCAGTTCTTC
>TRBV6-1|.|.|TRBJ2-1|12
CASSGVYNEQFF
TGTGCCAGCAGTGGGGTCTACAATGAGCAGTTCTTC
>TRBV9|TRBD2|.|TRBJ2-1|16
CASSPLDSGRGGEQFF
TGTGCCAGCAGCCCTTTAGATAGCGGGAGAGGAGGTGAGCAGTTCTTC
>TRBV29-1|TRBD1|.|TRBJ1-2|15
CSVGGVGQTNYGYTF
TGCAGCGTTGGGGGGGTGGGACAGACAAACTATGGCTACACCTTC